The clone carrying this T cell receptor beta chain has just one count. Its antigen is currently unknown. TCRdb keeps only in-frame clones here, not all; method: immunoSEQ multiplex PCR. The sample consists of 45,000 or so clones, 88% of them appearing once. Trimming took off 6 bases at V and 4 bases at J, with 10 bases between the two ends. CDR1 and CDR2 (germline): SGHNT, YENEEA. The CDR3 runs 12 residues. This sample is drawn from a study of a mutant IDH1 vaccine in newly diagnosed glioma. Time point defined: week 35, safety follow-up. Vaccine doses each comprised 300 ug of mutant IDH1 20-mer peptide, with topical imiquimod.

The gene calls are TRBV11-3 and TRBJ2-7, with D unresolved. The TCR originated in a woman aged 40 to 50 with glioma. Sequencing used PBMCs, obtained from a glioma patient whose treatment included an IDH1 peptide vaccine. CDR3 DNA sequence: TGTGCCAGCAGTAAGGACGGGTACGAGCAGTACTTC. Translating it yields CASSKDGYEQYF.